The 6 T cell receptor beta chains presented below share a single source sample, sequenced in a study of shared clonotypes between healthy human individuals. Sequencing was performed with immunoSEQ multiplex PCR; in TCRdb, only in-frame clones are kept and a portion is missing. The data show over a million clones, 95% to 97% seen once. Material: naive CD4+ T cells sorted from blood. Subset noted: CD45RA+ positively selected. The receptors were gathered from a young man in good health.

The table lists this clone with a count of one. The sample contains more than one DNA sequence encoding this CDR3. The genes are TRBV28 and TRBJ2-7; possibly TRBD2 for D (5 bases). The ends were cut back, 3 bases at V and 7 bases at J, with 7 bases in the middle. Germline CDR1 is MDHEN and CDR2 is SYDVKM. The CDR3 sequence is 11 residues long. CDR3 region: CASSFRGEQYF. The CDR3 nucleotides are TGTGCCAGCAGTTTTCGGGGTGAGCAGTACTTC.

On this clone: Other DNA sequences of this sample code for an identical CDR3. This rearrangement joins TRBV9 to TRBJ2-1; D remains ambiguous. The ends were cut back, 5 bases at V and 4 bases at J, with 7 bases in the middle. Per germline, CDR1 SGDLS and CDR2 YYNGEE. The CDR3 is 12 amino acids. The CDR3 region is CASSGAYNEQFF. CDR3 bases: TGTGCCAGCAGTGGAGCGTACAATGAGCAGTTCTTC. The variable domain in full, with the rest retrieved from reference TRBV9 and TRBJ2-1, is DSGVTQTPKHLITATGQRVTLRCSPRSGDLSVYWYQQSLDQGLQFLIQYYNGEERAKGNILERFSAQQFPDLHSELNLSSLELGDSALYFCASSGAYNEQFFGPGTRLTVL.

The genes are TRBV11-2 and TRBJ2-2; D uncertain. Trimming took off 2 bases at V and 5 bases at J, with 9 bases between the two ends. The CDR3 length is 14 residues. The germline CDR1 and CDR2 sequences are SGHAT and FQNNGV. This CDR3 reads CASSLQAQTGELFF. In DNA, the CDR3 is TGTGCCAGCAGCTTACAAGCCCAGACCGGGGAGCTGTTTTTT.

The chain joins TRBV28 to TRBJ2-6; TRBD1 agrees at 8 bases. Germline-derived CDR1 and CDR2 are MDHEN and SYDVKM. V lost 6 bases, J lost 2 bases, and 9 bases stayed unmatched. The CDR3 covers 17 residues. CDR3 region: CASSLRTGMPGANVLTF. CDR3 coding DNA: TGTGCCAGCAGCCTAAGGACAGGGATGCCTGGGGCCAACGTCCTGACTTTC.

This chain joins TRBV28 and TRBJ1-2; the D gene is possibly TRBD1 (5 bases). This CDR3 contains 14 residues. The V and J ends lost 3 bases and 2 bases respectively, with 10 bases between them. From germline, CDR1 is MDHEN and CDR2 SYDVKM. CDR3 in amino acids: CASSFVGTNYGYTF. CDR3 nucleotide sequence: TGTGCCAGCAGTTTTGTAGGGACGAACTATGGCTACACCTTC.

The CDR3 DNA reads TGTGCCACTAGGCAGGGGCTGGGAGGGGCCAACGTCCTGACTTTC. It is translated as CATRQGLGGANVLTF. The gene calls are TRBV19 and TRBJ2-6; D is possibly TRBD1 (6 bases). Per the germline V gene, CDR1 is LNHDA and CDR2 is SQIVND (reference sequence). CDR3 length equals 15 residues. V gave up 10 bases and J gave up 4 bases, with 17 bases separating them.